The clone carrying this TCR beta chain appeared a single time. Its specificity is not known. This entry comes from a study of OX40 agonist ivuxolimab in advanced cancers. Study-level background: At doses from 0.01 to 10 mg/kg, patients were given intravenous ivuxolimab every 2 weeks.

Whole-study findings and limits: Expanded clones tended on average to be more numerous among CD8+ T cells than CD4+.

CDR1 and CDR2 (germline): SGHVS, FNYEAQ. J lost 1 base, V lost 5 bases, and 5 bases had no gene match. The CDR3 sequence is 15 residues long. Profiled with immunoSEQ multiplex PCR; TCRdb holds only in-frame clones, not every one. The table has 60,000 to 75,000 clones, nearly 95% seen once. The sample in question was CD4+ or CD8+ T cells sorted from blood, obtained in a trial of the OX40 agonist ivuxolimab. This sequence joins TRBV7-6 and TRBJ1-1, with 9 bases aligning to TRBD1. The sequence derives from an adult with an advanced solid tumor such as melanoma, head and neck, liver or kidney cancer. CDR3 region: CASSPNRGRNTEAFF. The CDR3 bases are TGTGCCAGCAGCCCAAACAGGGGGCGGAACACTGAAGCTTTCTTT.